Detailed here is one TCR beta chain. This receptor's antigen is unknown. The record has no base qualities; no much larger clone is one base away. This sample is part of a study of T cell repertoires in cytomegalovirus infection (dated by TCRdb to about 2019). Background for the entire study: Donor HLA type was relevant to the analysis, as public TCR beta signatures indicated carriage of CMV infection together with the matching HLA type.

Sequencing instrument: Illumina HiSeq 1500. TCRdb applied fastp at Q25 and MiXCR to the public reads, then kept only in-frame beta chains. Rows with one shared CDR3 protein collapse into an entry with the most common genes and DNA. This sample holds 500,000 or so distinct CDR3 sequences; approximately 15% were observed only once. Of the sample, 20% to 30% falls within the top ten clones. Results the study describes overall, beyond this receptor: The ex vivo response was dominated by HLA-C-restricted CMV-specific TCR beta clonotypes, and the single most frequent clonotype in two of eight donors was supplied by these HLA-C-restricted clonotypes. Carriers of CMV infection plus the relevant HLA type were discriminated by the cumulative frequency of public TCR beta family members in the study cohort and in an independent roughly 370-donor cohort.

V was cut back by 4 bases and J by 4 bases, leaving a gap of 14 bases between them. Reading from cysteine to phenylalanine, the CDR3 counts 14 amino acids. Just the 42-base CDR3 DNA is kept, in frame starting at base 1. Via the germline V gene, CDR1 is ENHRY and CDR2 SYGVKD. The sample comprised CD8+ T cells from PBMCs. The rearranged segments are TRBV10-3 and TRBJ2-7; the best D guess is TRBD2, with 5 bases matching. This sequence was found in a human donor in good health (CMV status not recorded). Some clones in this sample may be carry-over from other donors' samples. The nucleotide sequence reads as follows: TGTGCCATCAGTGCCGGTGGAGGAAGATACGAGCAGTACTTC. This sequence encodes CAISAGGGRYEQYF.